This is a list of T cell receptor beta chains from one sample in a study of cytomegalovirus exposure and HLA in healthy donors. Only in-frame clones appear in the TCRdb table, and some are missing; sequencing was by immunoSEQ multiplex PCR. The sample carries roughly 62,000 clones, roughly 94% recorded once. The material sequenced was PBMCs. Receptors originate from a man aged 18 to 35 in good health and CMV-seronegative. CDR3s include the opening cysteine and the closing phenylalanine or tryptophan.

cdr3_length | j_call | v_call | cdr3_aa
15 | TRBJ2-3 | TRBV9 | CASSVAWEGTDTQYF
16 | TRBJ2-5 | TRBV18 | CASSPPNRGHQETQYF
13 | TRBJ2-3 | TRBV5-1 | CASSFTAPDTQYF
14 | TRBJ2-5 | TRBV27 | CASSLSGAGETQYF
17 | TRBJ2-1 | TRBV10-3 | CAISESASGSTYNEQFF
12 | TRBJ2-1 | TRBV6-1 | CASRQSGAEQFF
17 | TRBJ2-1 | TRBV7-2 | CASSLPGAGGGIDEQFF
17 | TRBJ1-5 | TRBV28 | CASSPILPGVGNQPQHF
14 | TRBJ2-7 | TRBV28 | CASSRGDRAHEQYF
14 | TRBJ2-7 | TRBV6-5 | CASSLTAQAYEQYF
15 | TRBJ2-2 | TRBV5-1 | CASSHGTANTGELFF
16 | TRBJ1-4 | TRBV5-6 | CASSRIGQGGSEKLFF
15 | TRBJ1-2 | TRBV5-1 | CASSLSGTPSYGYTF
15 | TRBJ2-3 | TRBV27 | CASRIGREVPDTQYF
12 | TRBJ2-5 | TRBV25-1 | CASTAIGETQYF
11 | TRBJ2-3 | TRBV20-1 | CSRGTTDTQYF
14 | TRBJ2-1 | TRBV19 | CASSLTDRDHEQFF
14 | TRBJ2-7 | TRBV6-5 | CASSGSTGGIEQYF
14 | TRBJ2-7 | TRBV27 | CASSPGTVGIEQYF
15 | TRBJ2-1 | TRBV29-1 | CSVALAGGSYNEQFF
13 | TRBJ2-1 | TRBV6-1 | CASVGSSYNEQFF
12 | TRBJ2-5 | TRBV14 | CASSQLTKTQYF
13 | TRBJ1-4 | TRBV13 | CASSSTGREKLFF
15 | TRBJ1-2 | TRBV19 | CASSGDSRADYGYTF
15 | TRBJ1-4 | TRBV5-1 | CASSLRTGENEKLFF
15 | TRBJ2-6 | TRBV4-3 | CASSWAGSGANVLTF
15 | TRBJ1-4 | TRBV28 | CASRPTGGLREKLFF